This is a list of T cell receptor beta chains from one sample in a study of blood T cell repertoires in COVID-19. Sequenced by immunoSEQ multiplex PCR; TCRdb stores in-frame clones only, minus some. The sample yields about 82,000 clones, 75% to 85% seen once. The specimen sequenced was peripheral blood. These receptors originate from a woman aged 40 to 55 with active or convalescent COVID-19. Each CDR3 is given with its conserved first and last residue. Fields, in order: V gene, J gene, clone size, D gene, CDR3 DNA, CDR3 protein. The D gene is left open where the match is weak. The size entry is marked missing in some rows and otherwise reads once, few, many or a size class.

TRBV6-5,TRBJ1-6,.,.,TGTGCCAGCGGCAGGGTCGGTTCACCCCTCCACTTT,CASGRVGSPLHF
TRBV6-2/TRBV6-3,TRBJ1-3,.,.,TGTGCCAGCAGTCAAGGGGTTTCTGGAAACACCATATATTTT,CASSQGVSGNTIYF
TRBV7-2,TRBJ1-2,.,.,TGTGCCAGCAGCCCCGAGGGGACATCGGGCTATGGCTACACCTTC,CASSPEGTSGYGYTF
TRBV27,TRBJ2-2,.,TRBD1,TGTGCCAGCACCTCGCGAGGGACAGGGATCGTGAACACCGGGGAGCTGTTTTTT,CASTSRGTGIVNTGELFF
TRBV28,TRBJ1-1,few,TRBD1,TGTGCCAGCAGTTTATTTGGATGGCAGGGGGAGAACACTGAAGCTTTCTTT,CASSLFGWQGENTEAFF
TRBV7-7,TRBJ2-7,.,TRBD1,TGTGCCAGCAGCTCCCCACGGGCCGGGACAGGTCTCTACGAGCAGTACTTC,CASSSPRAGTGLYEQYF
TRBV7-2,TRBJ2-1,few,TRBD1,TGTGCCAGCAGCCCCGGACAGGGCTTGATCAATGAGCAGTTCTTC,CASSPGQGLINEQFF
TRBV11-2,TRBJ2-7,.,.,TGTGCCAGTCGACTTGGGGGGAGCTCCTACGAGCAGTACTTC,CASRLGGSSYEQYF
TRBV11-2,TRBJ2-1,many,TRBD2,TGTGCCAGCAGCTTAGCACTCAATGTGGGACTAGCGGAGAGGCAGTTCTTC,CASSLALNVGLAERQFF
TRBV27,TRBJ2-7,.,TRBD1,TGTGCCAGCAGTGGACCCCCGATGAGACAGGGGGCGCGGTACGAGCAGTACTTC,CASSGPPMRQGARYEQYF
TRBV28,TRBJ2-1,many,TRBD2,TGTGCCAGCAGCTTAGCGGGAGGGACGCGCAATGAGCAGTTCTTC,CASSLAGGTRNEQFF
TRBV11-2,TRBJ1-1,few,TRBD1,TGTGCCAGCAGCTTCCTGGACAGGGGAGGAACTGAAGCTTTCTTT,CASSFLDRGGTEAFF